This TCR beta chain comes out of a study of blood T cell repertoires in COVID-19. Study at large: Both acute and convalescent COVID-19 samples were obtained from the United States, Italy and Spain.

The method was immunoSEQ multiplex PCR; TCRdb's version includes in-frame clones alone and lacks a portion of them. The sample lists around 190,000 clones; about 90% were seen once. Germline V gives CDR1 KGHSH, CDR2 LQKENI. This CDR3 is built from 14 residues. With 5 bases removed from V and 13 bases from J, the gap between germline ends came to 21 bases. The source material was peripheral blood. This chain joins TRBV18 and TRBJ2-1; D may be TRBD2 (5 bases). This TCR came from a man between 65 and 80 years old with active or convalescent COVID-19. Here the CDR3 DNA reads TGTGCCAGCTCATCGCAAGAGCTAGGAGGTACCCAGTTCTTC. Its translation: CASSSQELGGTQFF.